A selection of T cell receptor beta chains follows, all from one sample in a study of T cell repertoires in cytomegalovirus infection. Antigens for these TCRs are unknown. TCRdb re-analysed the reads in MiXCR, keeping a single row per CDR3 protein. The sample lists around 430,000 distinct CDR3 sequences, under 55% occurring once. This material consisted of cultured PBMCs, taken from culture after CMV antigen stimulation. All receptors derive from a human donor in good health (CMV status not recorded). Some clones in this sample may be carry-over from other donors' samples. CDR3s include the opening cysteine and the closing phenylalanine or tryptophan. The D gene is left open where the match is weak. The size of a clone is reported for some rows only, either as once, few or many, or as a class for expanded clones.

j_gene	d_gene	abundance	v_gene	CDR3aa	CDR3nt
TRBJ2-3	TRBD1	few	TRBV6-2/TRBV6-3	CASSYSGQGSVTDTQYF	TGTGCCAGCAGTTACTCTGGACAGGGGTCGGTGACAGATACGCAGTATTTT
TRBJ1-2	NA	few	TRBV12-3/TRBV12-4	CASSLGRGNGYTF	TGTGCCAGCAGTTTGGGCAGGGGAAATGGCTACACCTTC
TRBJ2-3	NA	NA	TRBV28	CASYSRTEKSTDTQYF	TGTGCCAGCTATTCGCGGACCGAAAAAAGCACAGATACGCAGTATTTT
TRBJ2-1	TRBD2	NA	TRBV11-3	CASSPTSGGEGGEQFF	TGTGCCAGCAGCCCGACTAGCGGGGGGGAAGGCGGTGAGCAGTTCTTC
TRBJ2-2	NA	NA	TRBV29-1	CSVEVLTGELFF	TGCAGCGTTGAAGTGCTCACCGGGGAGCTGTTTTTT
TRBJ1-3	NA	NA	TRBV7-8	CASSLYRGFSGNTIYF	TGTGCCAGCAGCCTATACAGAGGGTTTTCGGGAAACACCATATATTTT
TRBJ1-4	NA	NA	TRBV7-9	CASSLQSGNEKLFF	TGTGCCAGCAGCTTGCAGTCGGGTAATGAAAAACTGTTTTTT
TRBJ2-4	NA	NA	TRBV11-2	CASRVLAKNIQYF	TGTGCCAGCAGGGTACTAGCCAAAAACATTCAGTACTTC
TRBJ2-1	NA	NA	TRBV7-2	CASSLRPQEQFF	TGTGCCAGCAGCTTGCGGCCGCAGGAGCAGTTCTTC
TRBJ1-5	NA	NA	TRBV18	CASSPMRAPGNQPQHF	TGTGCCAGCTCACCAATGAGGGCCCCGGGCAATCAGCCCCAGCATTTT
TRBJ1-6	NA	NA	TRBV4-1	CASSQVPTLLGEHSPLHF	TGCGCCAGCAGCCAAGTCCCTACACTCCTAGGGGAGCATTCACCCCTCCACTTT
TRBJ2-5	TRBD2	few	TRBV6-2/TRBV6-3	CASSTPRPGLAFSETQYF	TGTGCCAGCAGTACCCCCCGACCGGGACTAGCCTTTTCGGAGACCCAGTACTTC
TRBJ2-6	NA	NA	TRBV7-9	CASSFGGSEPSGANVLTF	TGTGCCAGCAGCTTTGGGGGGTCAGAACCCTCTGGGGCCAACGTCCTGACTTTC
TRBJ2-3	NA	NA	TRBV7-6	CASSLGGPITDTQYF	TGTGCCAGCAGCTTAGGAGGACCCATCACAGATACGCAGTATTTT
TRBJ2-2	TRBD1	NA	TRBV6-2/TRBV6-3	CASSRTGGDTGELFF	TGTGCCAGCAGTAGGACAGGGGGTGACACCGGGGAGCTGTTTTTT
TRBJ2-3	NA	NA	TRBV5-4	CASSPGAGGTGNSDTQYF	TGTGCCAGCAGCCCGGGGGCGGGAGGGACAGGGAATTCAGATACGCAGTATTTT
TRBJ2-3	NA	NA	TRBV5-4	CASSPHPADTQYF	TGTGCCAGCAGCCCACACCCAGCGGATACGCAGTATTTT
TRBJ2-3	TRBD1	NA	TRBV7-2	CASSLSPGQGGSTQYF	TGTGCCAGCAGCTTAAGTCCGGGACAGGGTGGTAGTACGCAGTATTTT
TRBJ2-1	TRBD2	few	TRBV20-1	CSARGTSGYNEQFF	TGCAGTGCTCGGGGGACTAGCGGCTACAATGAGCAGTTCTTC
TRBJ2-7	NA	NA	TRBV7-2	CASSLAWGYEQYF	TGTGCCAGCAGCTTAGCGTGGGGGTACGAGCAGTACTTC
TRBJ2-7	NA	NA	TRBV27	CASSLFGIQYF	TGTGCCAGCAGTTTATTCGGTATTCAGTACTTC
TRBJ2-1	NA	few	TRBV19	CASSDGTSLYEQFF	TGTGCCAGTAGTGACGGGACCTCCCTCTACGAGCAGTTCTTC